In its sample, the clone carrying this T cell receptor (beta chain) was seen a few times. Its matching antigen is unknown. After removal of 4 bases from V and 0 bases from J, the junction contained 3 bases not matched to a gene. The CDR3 runs to 15 residues. Germline V gene data show CDR1 as SGHKS and CDR2 as YYEKEE (reference sequence). This specimen belongs to a study of cytomegalovirus exposure and HLA in healthy donors. General study results and limits: Some V segments, TRBV6-2 and TRBV6-3 among them, were indistinguishable and were therefore excluded. Presence/absence analyses took donor sequencing depth as roughly uniform. Specificity for CMV antigens was confirmed in vitro for a few of the CMV-associated chains.

A multiplex PCR was run with 60 Vbeta primers and 13 Jbeta primers. Measured with immunoSEQ multiplex PCR; TCRdb has only the in-frame clones, and not every one. The data show 150,000 to 200,000 clones, more than 75% seen once. The chain joins TRBV5-5 to TRBJ1-5, with TRBD1 identical over 8 bases. The receptor was isolated from a woman aged 45-60 years in good health and CMV-seronegative. The sequencing input was PBMCs. CDR3 loop: CASSLQGDSNQPQHF. The CDR3 coding sequence is TGTGCCAGCAGCCTACAGGGGGATAGCAATCAGCCCCAGCATTTT.